This T cell receptor (beta chain) was captured by sequencing in a study of T cell repertoires in cytomegalovirus infection. Looking at the study overall: Public signatures in TCR beta pointed to CMV infection and matching HLA type.

TCRdb re-called the reads with MiXCR, one entry per CDR3 protein. The sample yields approximately 260,000 distinct CDR3 sequences, 15% to 20% seen once. The V gene lost 6 bases and the J gene lost 2 bases, with 13 bases spanning the gap. The CDR3 extends over 15 amino acids. Germline CDR1 reads LGHNT; CDR2 reads FRNRAP. Many counts were recorded for this clonotype. What it binds is unknown. Study-wide results and limits: Individuals carrying CMV plus the relevant HLA were identified by cumulative frequency of public TCR beta families. In two of eight donors, the top clonotype was HLA-C-restricted CMV-specific.

The sample comprised CD8+ T cells from PBMCs. This clonotype originated in a human donor in good health (CMV status not recorded). Some clones in this sample may be carry-over from other donors' samples. The rearrangement uses TRBV12-5 and TRBJ1-4; D is unclear. The CDR3 is CASGPGKATNEKLFF. CDR3 DNA: TGTGCTAGTGGGCCCGGGAAAGCTACTAATGAAAAACTGTTTTTT.